Listed here are 15 T cell receptor beta chains from one sample, sequenced in a study of T cell responses to AZD1222 COVID-19 vaccine. Sequencing used immunoSEQ multiplex PCR; TCRdb keeps in-frame clones, though not all of them. The sample lists 65,000 or so clones, around 84% seen once, with approximately 9.8% in the top ten. The sample consisted of peripheral blood, taken on day 0 of AZD1222 vaccination. These receptors came from an adult in good health.

This clone was observed a handful of times. This chain links TRBV6-5 with TRBJ2-1; D may be TRBD1 (6 bases). V was shortened by 2 bases and J by 7 bases, with 15 bases between the two germline ends. This CDR3 is 15 amino acids long. The germline V gene has CDR1 MNHEY and CDR2 SVGAGI. In DNA, the CDR3 is TGTGCCAGCAGTTACGGGGCAGGGGCGTCGAATGAGCAGTTCTTC. This sequence encodes CASSYGAGASNEQFF.

The V gene is TRBV11-2, the J gene TRBJ1-2, with 12 positions matching TRBD1. Trimming took 5 bases from V and 5 from J; bases not matched to a gene: 12. The CDR3 sequence is 17 residues long. The V gene's germline CDR1 is SGHAT and CDR2 FQNNGV. CDR3 sequence reads: CASSPYFGTGGLYGYTF. The CDR3 DNA reads as TGTGCCAGCAGCCCCTATTTCGGGACAGGGGGCTTGTATGGCTACACCTTC.

The CDR3 DNA reads TGTGCCAGCAGCCCCCGACAGGGGGCGAACAATCAGCCCCAGCATTTT. Amino acids: CASSPRQGANNQPQHF. The chain has TRBV5-5 and TRBJ1-5; 10 positions agree with TRBD1. Germline trimming cut 4 bases from V and 3 bases from J; bases unmatched to any gene: 7. Looked up from germline, CDR1 is SGHKS and CDR2 is YYEKEE (reference sequence). CDR3 length equals 16 residues.

The rearrangement joins TRBV11-2 to TRBJ2-1, with 10 bases that match TRBD2. The J segment lost 1 base and the V segment lost 2 bases, leaving 5 bases of the junction unmatched. This CDR3 is 17 amino acids long. Germline V CDR1 and CDR2: SGHAT, FQNNGV. CDR3 protein: CASSLFASGGSYNEQFF. DNA of the CDR3: TGTGCCAGCAGCTTATTCGCTAGCGGGGGTTCCTACAATGAGCAGTTCTTC. Variable domain in full (rest from reference TRBV11-2 and TRBJ2-1): EAGVAQSPRYKIIEKRQSVAFWCNPISGHATLYWYQQILGQGPKLLIQFQNNGVVDDSQLPKDRFSAERLKGVDSTLKIQPAKLEDSAVYLCASSLFASGGSYNEQFFGPGTRLTVL.

This clone was counted between two and nine times. The CDR3 nucleotides read TGCGCCAGCAGCCAAGGTCTCTTGAACACTGAAGCTTTCTTT. It is translated as CASSQGLLNTEAFF. The V and J genes are TRBV4-1 and TRBJ1-1; no reliable D call. This CDR3 spans 14 amino acids. CDR1 is MGHRA, CDR2 YSYEKL, per germline. The V and J ends lost 1 base and 0 bases respectively, with 6 bases between them.

J is TRBJ2-7 and V is TRBV6-2 or TRBV6-3, with D possibly matching TRBD1 (6 bases). CDR3 size: 14 residues. V lost 2 bases and J 5 bases, leaving 13 bases between the germline ends. Looked up from germline, CDR1 is MNHEY and CDR2 is SVGEGT. The CDR3 DNA is TGTGCCAGCAGTTACATCCCAGGGGCCCACGAGCAGTACTTC. Its protein is CASSYIPGAHEQYF.

The rearrangement joins TRBV19 to TRBJ1-2, with 10 bases lining up with TRBD1. Per the germline V gene, CDR1 is LNHDA and CDR2 is SQIVND (reference sequence). CDR3 length equals 14 residues. V shed 6 bases and J 5 bases; nucleotides not matched to a gene: 6. This CDR3 reads CASSRGQGNYGYTF. The CDR3 coding sequence is TGTGCCAGTAGCAGGGGACAGGGGAATTATGGCTACACCTTC.

The rearrangement links TRBV6-6 to TRBJ2-5; D might be TRBD1 (5 bases). Trimming left V 6 bases short and J 2 bases short, with 10 bases between. CDR3 length equals 13 residues. Germline CDR1 and CDR2: MNHNY and SVGAGI (reference sequence). In nucleotides, the CDR3 is TGTGCCAGCAGACGACAGCAGCAAGAGACCCAGTACTTC. The encoded protein is CASRRQQQETQYF.

The V call is TRBV10-2, the J call TRBJ2-5; 13 nucleotides align to TRBD2. The V and J ends lost 6 bases and 0 bases, in that order; junction bases with no gene match: 7. Germline V gene sequence: CDR1 WSHSY, CDR2 SAAADI. The CDR3 sequence is 17 residues long. The CDR3 protein is CASREGTSGVNQETQYF. The CDR3 DNA reads TGCGCCAGCAGAGAAGGGACTAGCGGGGTGAACCAAGAGACCCAGTACTTC.

The J gene is TRBJ2-5, the V gene TRBV18; D may be TRBD2 (5 bases). This CDR3 region has 15 residues. From germline, CDR1 is KGHSH and CDR2 LQKENI. V was clipped by 1 base and J by 5 bases, with 14 bases between them. The CDR3 spells CASSPHKRVGETQYF. As DNA, the CDR3 is TGTGCCAGCTCACCACATAAGAGGGTTGGGGAGACCCAGTACTTC.

This chain uses TRBV6-5 with TRBJ1-2, with D possibly being TRBD1 (6 bases). Germline CDR1 reads MNHEY; CDR2 reads SVGAGI. The CDR3 consists of 15 residues. The V end lost 3 bases, the J end lost 7 bases, and 18 bases lay between the germline ends. The CDR3 reads CASSYEGVGVAGYTF. For the CDR3, the DNA is TGTGCCAGCAGTTATGAGGGGGTGGGTGTCGCTGGCTACACCTTC.

The genes are TRBV4-1 and TRBJ1-2, with TRBD1 matching 7 bases. This CDR3 has 13 residues. The germline gives CDR1 MGHRA, CDR2 YSYEKL. Trimming removed 5 bases from V and 13 bases from J; junction bases left unmatched: 13. The CDR3 sequence: CASSYSLGQPFTF. CDR3 DNA: TGCGCCAGCAGCTATTCGTTGGGACAGCCTTTCACCTTC.

V gene TRBV20-1 combines with J gene TRBJ1-5; tentative D call: TRBD1 (5 bases). Trimming pared 6 bases from V and 0 bases from J, leaving 9 bases between. This CDR3 has 13 amino acids. Germline values: CDR1 DFQATT, CDR2 SNEGSKA (reference sequence). The CDR3 reads CSASGGSNQPQHF. Here the CDR3 DNA reads TGCAGTGCAAGTGGGGGTAGCAATCAGCCCCAGCATTTT.

The J gene is TRBJ1-3, the V gene TRBV5-1; D remains ambiguous. The CDR3 length is 13 residues. Germline values: CDR1 SGHRS, CDR2 YFSETQ. The germline V and J ends were trimmed by 3 bases and 0 bases, with 4 bases remaining between them. CDR3 amino acids: CASSSLSGNTIYF. CDR3 nucleotides: TGCGCCAGCAGCTCACTCTCTGGAAACACCATATATTTT.

The genes are TRBV5-1 and TRBJ1-3, with D possibly matching TRBD1 (6 bases). This CDR3 contains 15 residues. The V and J ends lost 0 bases and 4 bases respectively, with 11 bases between them. CDR1 and CDR2 (germline): SGHRS, YFSETQ. CDR3 region: CASSLAGDIGNTIYF. DNA of the CDR3: TGCGCCAGCAGCTTGGCAGGGGACATAGGAAACACCATATATTTT.